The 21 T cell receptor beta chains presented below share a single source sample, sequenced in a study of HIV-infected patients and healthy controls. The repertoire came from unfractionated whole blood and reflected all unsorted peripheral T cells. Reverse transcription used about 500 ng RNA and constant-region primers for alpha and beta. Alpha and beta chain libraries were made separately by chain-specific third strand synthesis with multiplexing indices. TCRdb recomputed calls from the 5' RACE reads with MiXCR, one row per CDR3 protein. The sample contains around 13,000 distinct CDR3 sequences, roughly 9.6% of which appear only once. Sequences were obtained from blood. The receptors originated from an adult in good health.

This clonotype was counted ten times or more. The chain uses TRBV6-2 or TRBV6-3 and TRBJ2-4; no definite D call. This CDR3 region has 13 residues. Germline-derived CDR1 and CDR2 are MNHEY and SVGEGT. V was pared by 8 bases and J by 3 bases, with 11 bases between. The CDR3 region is CASHGFVKNIQYF. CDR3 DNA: TGTGCCAGCCACGGGTTTGTCAAAAACATTCAGTACTTC.

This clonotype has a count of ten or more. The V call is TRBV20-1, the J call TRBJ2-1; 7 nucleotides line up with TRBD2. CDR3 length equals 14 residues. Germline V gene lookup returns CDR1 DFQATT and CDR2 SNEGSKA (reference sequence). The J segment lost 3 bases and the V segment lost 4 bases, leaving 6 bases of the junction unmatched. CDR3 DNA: TGCAGTGCTAACGGCGGGAGTATCTACAATGAGCAGTTCTTC. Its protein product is CSANGGSIYNEQFF.

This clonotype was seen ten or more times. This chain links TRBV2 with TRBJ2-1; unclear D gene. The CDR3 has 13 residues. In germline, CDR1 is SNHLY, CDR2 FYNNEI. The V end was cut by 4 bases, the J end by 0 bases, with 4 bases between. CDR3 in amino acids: CASSGDSYNEQFF. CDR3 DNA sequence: TGTGCCAGCAGTGGAGACTCCTACAATGAGCAGTTCTTC.

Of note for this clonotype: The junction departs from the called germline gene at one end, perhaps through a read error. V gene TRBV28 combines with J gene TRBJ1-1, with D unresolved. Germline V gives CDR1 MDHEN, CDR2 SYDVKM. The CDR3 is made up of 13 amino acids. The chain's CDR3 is CDSSLEADPEAFF. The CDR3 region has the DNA TGTGACAGCAGTTTAGAAGCCGACCCCGAAGCTTTCTTT. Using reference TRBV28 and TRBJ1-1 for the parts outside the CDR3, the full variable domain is DVKVTQSSRYLVKRTGEKVFLECVQDMDHENMFWYRQDPGLGLRLIYFSYDVKMKEKGDIPEGYSVSREKKERFSLILESASTNQTSMYLCDSSLEADPEAFFGQGTRLTVV.

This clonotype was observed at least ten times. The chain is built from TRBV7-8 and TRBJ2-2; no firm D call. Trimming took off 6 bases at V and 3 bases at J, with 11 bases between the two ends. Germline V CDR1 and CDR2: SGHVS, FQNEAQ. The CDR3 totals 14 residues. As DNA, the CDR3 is TGTGCCAGCAGATTCCCTCGAGACACCGGGGAGCTGTTTTTT. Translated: CASRFPRDTGELFF.

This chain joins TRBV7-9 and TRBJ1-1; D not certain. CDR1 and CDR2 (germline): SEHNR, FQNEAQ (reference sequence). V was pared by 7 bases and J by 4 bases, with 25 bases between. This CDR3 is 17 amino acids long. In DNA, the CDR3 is TGTGCCAGCATCGCCAGGCGGCGGGAGGGTAGTGGCACTGAAGCTTTCTTT. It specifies CASIARRREGSGTEAFF.

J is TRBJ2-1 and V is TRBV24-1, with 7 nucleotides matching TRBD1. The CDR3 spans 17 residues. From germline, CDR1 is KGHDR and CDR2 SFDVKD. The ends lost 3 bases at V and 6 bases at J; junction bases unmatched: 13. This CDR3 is CATSDPRTGRGGNEQFF. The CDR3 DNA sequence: TGTGCCACCAGTGATCCGAGGACAGGTAGAGGTGGCAATGAGCAGTTCTTC.

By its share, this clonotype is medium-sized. The CDR3 here is CATSRSGTVREKLFF. DNA of the CDR3: TGTGCCACCAGCAGGTCCGGGACGGTGAGAGAAAAACTGTTTTTT. The chain has TRBV15 and TRBJ1-4; D might be TRBD1 (5 bases). The CDR3 runs to 15 residues. The germline V gene encodes CDR1 LNHNV and CDR2 YYDKDF (reference sequence). V gave up 3 bases and J gave up 8 bases, with 16 bases separating them.

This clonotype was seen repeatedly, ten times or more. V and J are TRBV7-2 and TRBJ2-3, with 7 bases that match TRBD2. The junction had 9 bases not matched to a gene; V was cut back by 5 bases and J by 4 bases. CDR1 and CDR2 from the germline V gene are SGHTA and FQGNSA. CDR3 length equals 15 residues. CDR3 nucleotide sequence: TGTGCCAGCAGCCGAGCCCGAGGACTAGCAGATACGCAGTATTTT. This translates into CASSRARGLADTQYF.

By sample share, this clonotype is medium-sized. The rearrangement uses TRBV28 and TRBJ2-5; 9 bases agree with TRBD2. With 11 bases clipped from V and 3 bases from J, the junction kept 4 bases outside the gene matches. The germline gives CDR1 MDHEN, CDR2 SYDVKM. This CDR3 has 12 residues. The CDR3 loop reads CAGSSGEETQYF. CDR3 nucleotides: TGTGCCGGGTCTAGCGGGGAAGAGACCCAGTACTTC.

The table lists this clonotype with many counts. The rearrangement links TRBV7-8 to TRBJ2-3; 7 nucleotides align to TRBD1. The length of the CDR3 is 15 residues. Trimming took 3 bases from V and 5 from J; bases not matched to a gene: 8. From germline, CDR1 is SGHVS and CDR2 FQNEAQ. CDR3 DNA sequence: TGTGCCAGCAGCTTTGGATCAGGGGGACGAGATACGCAGTATTTT. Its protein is CASSFGSGGRDTQYF.

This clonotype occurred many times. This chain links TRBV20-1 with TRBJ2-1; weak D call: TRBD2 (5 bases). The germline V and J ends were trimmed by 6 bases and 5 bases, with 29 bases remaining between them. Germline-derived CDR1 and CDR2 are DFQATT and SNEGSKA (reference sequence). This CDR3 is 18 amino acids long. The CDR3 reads CSATLAGSRLREDNEQFF. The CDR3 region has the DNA TGCAGTGCAACCCTTGCGGGTTCCCGCCTCCGTGAGGACAATGAGCAGTTCTTC.

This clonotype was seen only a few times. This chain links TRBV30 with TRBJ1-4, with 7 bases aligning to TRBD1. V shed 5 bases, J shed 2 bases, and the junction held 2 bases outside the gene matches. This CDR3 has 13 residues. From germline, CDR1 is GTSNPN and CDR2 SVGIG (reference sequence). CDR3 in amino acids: CAWEGQTNEKLFF. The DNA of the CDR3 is TGTGCCTGGGAGGGACAGACTAATGAAAAACTGTTTTTT.

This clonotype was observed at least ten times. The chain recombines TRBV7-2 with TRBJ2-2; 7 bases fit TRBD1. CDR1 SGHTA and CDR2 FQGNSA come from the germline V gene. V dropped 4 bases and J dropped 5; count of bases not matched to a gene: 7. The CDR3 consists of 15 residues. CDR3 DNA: TGTGCCAGCAGCTCACAGACAGGGTATACCGGGGAGCTGTTTTTT. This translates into CASSSQTGYTGELFF.

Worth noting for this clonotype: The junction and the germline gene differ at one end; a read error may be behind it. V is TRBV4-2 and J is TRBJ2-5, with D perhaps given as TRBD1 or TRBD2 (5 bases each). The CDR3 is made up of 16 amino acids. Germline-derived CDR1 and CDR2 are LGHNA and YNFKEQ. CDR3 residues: CASSQDSTRGRGTQYF. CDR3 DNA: TGTGCAAGCAGCCAAGATAGTACTAGGGGACGTGGGACCCAGTACTTC.

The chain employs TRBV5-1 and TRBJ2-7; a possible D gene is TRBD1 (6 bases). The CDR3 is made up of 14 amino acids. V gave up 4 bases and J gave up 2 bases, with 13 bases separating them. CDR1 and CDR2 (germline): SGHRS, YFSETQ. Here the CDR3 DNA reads TGCGCCAGCAGCCGGACAGCTCTAGCCTACGAGCAGTACTTC. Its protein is CASSRTALAYEQYF.

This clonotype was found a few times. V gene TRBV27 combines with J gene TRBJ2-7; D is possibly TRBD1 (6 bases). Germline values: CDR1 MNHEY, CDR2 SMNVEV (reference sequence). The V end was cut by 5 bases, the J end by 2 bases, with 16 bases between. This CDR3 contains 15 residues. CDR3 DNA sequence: TGTGCCAGCAGTACACGGGACAAGAGAACCTACGAGCAGTACTTC. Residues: CASSTRDKRTYEQYF.

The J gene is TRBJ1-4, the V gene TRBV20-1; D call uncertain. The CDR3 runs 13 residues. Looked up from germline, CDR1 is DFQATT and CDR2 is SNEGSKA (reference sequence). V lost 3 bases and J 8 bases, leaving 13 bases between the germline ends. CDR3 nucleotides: TGCAGTGCTAGTTCTACCTTGGGGGAAAAACTGTTTTTT. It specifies CSASSTLGEKLFF.

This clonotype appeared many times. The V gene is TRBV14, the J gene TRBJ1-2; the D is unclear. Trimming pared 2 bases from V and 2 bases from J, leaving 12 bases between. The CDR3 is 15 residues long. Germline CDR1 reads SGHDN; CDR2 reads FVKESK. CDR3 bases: TGTGCCAGCAGCCAATCCAAGACGGAAAACTATGGCTACACCTTC. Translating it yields CASSQSKTENYGYTF.

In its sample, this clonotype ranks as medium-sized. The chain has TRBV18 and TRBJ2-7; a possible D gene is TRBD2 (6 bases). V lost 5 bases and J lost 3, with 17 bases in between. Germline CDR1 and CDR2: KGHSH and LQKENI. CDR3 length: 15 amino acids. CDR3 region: CASSIPGEPLYEQYF. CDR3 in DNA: TGTGCCAGCTCAATCCCGGGAGAACCACTCTACGAGCAGTACTTC. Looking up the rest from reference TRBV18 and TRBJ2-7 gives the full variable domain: NAGVMQNPRHLVRRRGQEARLRCSPMKGHSHVYWYRQLPEEGLKFMVYLQKENIIDESGMPKERFSAEFPKEGPSILRIQQVVRGDSAAYFCASSIPGEPLYEQYFGPGTRLTVT.

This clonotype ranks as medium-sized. CDR3 in DNA: TGTGCCAGCAGCACGAGAGGTAACAAGCGAGTGGCTTTCTTT. Amino acids: CASSTRGNKRVAFF. This chain joins TRBV21-1 and TRBJ1-1. TRBV21-1 is an annotated pseudogene. The CDR3 length is 14 residues.